This TCR beta chain was recorded in a study of T cells in Graves' hyperthyroidism and ophthalmopathy. Study context: Specimen type is peripheral blood, collected at initial diagnosis prior to any treatment.

V lost 1 base to trimming and J lost 5 bases; unmatched junction nucleotides: 4. The CDR3 consists of 15 residues. Germline V gene data show CDR1 as LNHDA and CDR2 as SQIVND (reference sequence). Points from the study as a whole: Most expanded thyroid clonotypes above 0.001 also appeared in blood.

Worth noting for this clonotype: The antigen remains unidentified.

Around 10 ml fresh peripheral blood yielded the PBMCs. Amplified TCR beta CDR3 regions derived from RNA transcripts. The primer set for the first-round RT-PCR of the TCR CDR3 was HTBI. TCRdb reprocessed the multiplex PCR reads via MiXCR and lists one record per CDR3 protein. Of 300,000 to 450,000 distinct CDR3 sequences in the sample, roughly 15% are singletons; the top ten hold more than 30%. Sequencing was performed on blood. The gene calls are TRBV19 and TRBJ2-2; 7 nucleotides align to TRBD2. This sequence originates from a woman in her twenties or thirties with Graves' hyperthyroidism that later progressed to Graves' ophthalmopathy. For the CDR3, the DNA is TGTGCCAGTAGTATAGCCCGGCGGGGGACCGGGGAGCTGTTTTTT. Protein sequence: CASSIARRGTGELFF.